This T cell receptor (beta chain) is from a study of blood T cells in healthy people across ages. Study observations and caveats: Strong correlation was found linking TCR beta diversity to naive T cell percentage.

This CDR3 comprises 13 residues. Germline CDR1 and CDR2: SEHNR and FQNEAQ (reference sequence). The V gene lost 2 bases and the J gene lost 8 bases, with 12 bases spanning the gap. The use of a sample-barcoded 5' primer and a J-beta primer mix characterized a second PCR of about 7 to 12 cycles. Every cDNA was tagged by a template-switch adaptor with 12 random nucleotides. TCRdb re-derived calls from the 5' RACE reads in MiXCR, one entry per CDR3 protein. The sample lists hundreds of thousands of distinct CDR3 sequences, around 49% occurring once. Relative to its sample, this clonotype is medium-sized. The antigen is not known.

The chain joins TRBV7-9 to TRBJ1-2, with D perhaps TRBD1 (5 bases). This TCR derives from a woman aged 60-75 years in good health. Sequencing was carried out using blood. This chain's CDR3 is CASSLSGPIGYTF. The CDR3, as DNA: TGTGCCAGCAGCTTATCGGGGCCTATCGGCTACACCTTC.